The source of this T cell receptor (beta chain) is a study of blood T cells in healthy people across ages. This CDR3 spans 15 amino acids. V shed 3 bases and J shed 8 bases, with 14 bases lying between them. With a J-beta primer mix and a sample-barcoded 5' primer, a second PCR ran about 7 to 12 cycles. TCRdb used MiXCR to reprocess the 5' RACE reads, holding one entry per CDR3 protein. The sample has fewer than 1,000,000 distinct CDR3 sequences; about 45% are singletons. This chain uses TRBV12-3 or TRBV12-4 with TRBJ1-6; D gene unclear. Sequencing was performed on blood. The source of this sequence is a man older than 75 in good health. The CDR3 region is CASSFLTKRDSPLHF. DNA for the CDR3: TGTGCCAGCAGTTTTCTCACGAAGCGGGATTCACCCCTCCACTTT.